This entry concerns a single T cell receptor beta chain. TCRdb recomputed calls from the 5' RACE reads with MiXCR, one row per CDR3 protein. The profile shows 50,000 to 80,000 distinct CDR3 sequences, about 19% of them singletons. V was pared by 5 bases and J by 4 bases, with 17 bases between. This CDR3 comprises 16 residues. Germline V CDR1 and CDR2: SGHNT, YENEEA. The sample originates from a study of HIV-infected patients and healthy controls. The receptor's source is a human donor in good health. The gene calls are TRBV11-3 and TRBJ2-2; D unclear. Sequenced input: CD4+ T cells from blood. This CDR3 is CASSPRWTLGTGELFF. CDR3 DNA: TGTGCCAGCAGCCCCCGGTGGACCCTGGGCACCGGGGAGCTGTTTTTT. Full variable domain (remainder filled in from reference TRBV11-3 and TRBJ2-2): EAGVVQSPRYKIIEKKQPVAFWCNPISGHNTLYWYLQNLGQGPELLIRYENEEAVDDSQLPKDRFSAERLKGVDSTLKIQPAELGDSAVYLCASSPRWTLGTGELFFGEGSRLTVL.